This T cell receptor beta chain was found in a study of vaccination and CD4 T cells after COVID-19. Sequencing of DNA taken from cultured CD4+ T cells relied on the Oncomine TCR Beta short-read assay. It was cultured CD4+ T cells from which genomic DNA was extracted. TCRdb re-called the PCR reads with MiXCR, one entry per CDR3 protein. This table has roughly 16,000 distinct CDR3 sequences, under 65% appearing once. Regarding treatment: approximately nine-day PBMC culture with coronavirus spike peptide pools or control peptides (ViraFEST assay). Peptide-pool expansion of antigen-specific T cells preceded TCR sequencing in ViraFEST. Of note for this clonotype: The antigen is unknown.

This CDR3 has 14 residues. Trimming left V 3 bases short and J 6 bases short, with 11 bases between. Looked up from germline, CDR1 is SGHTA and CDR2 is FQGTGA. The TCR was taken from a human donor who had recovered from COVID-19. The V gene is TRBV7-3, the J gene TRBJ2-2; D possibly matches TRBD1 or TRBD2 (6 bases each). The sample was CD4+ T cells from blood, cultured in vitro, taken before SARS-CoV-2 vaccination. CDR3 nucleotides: TGTGCCAGCAGCTTCGATGGGGGGCCCGGGGAGCTGTTTTTT. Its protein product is CASSFDGGPGELFF.